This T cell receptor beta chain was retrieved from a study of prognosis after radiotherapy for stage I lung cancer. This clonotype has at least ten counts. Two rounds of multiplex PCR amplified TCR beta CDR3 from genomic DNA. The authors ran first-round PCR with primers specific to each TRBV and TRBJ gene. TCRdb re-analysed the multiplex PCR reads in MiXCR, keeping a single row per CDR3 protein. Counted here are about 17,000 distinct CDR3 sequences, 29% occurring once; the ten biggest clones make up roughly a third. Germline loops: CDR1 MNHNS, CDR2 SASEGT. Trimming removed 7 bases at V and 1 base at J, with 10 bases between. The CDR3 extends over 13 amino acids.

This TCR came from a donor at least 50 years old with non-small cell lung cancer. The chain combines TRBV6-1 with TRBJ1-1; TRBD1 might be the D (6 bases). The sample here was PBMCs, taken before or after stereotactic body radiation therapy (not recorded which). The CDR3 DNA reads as TGTGCCAGCAAGCGGGGACAGAACACTGAAGCTTTCTTT. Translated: CASKRGQNTEAFF.